This record looks at one T cell receptor (beta chain) sequence and its context. This specimen comes from a study of blood T cell repertoires in COVID-19. Study in general: T cells, B-cell-depleted T cells, or PBMCs provided the cDNA or gDNA that served as material.

Some clones are missing from TCRdb's copy, which holds only in-frame ones; the method was immunoSEQ multiplex PCR. The table has about 140,000 clones, less than 85% seen once. The germline V gene encodes CDR1 MGHRA and CDR2 YSYEKL. This CDR3 spans 17 amino acids. The ends lost 4 bases at V and 0 bases at J; junction bases unmatched: 8. The V call is TRBV4-1, the J call TRBJ1-5, with 8 positions matching TRBD1. This sequence was found in a woman between 18 and 30 years old who had been exposed to COVID-19. The sample was PBMCs or T cells enriched from blood (not recorded which). In nucleotides, the CDR3 is TGCGCCAGCAGCCCGGGGGCAGGGGGCTATAGCAATCAGCCCCAGCATTTT. Translating gives CASSPGAGGYSNQPQHF.